This T cell receptor beta chain was recovered during a study of blood T cell repertoires in COVID-19 (dated by TCRdb to about 2020). The study in broad terms: Samples from collaborators originated in the United States, Italy and Spain and spanned both the acute and convalescent phases of COVID-19. The prospective study material was composed of cDNA or gDNA derived from T cells, B-cell-depleted T cells, or PBMCs. Subjects who had been exposed to COVID-19, were actively infected with it, or had recovered from it provided the deeply sampled blood TCRbeta repertoires that made up the dataset. A freely available public database, intended as a resource for researchers studying the immune response to SARS-CoV-2, is where the repertoires were released. The samples were drawn from two sources: the first 160 participants of the ongoing ImmuneRACE study, and 1,200 or so subjects contributed by 6 global collaborators. The sample metadata nearly always contained a de-identified subject ID, COVID-19 status, age in years and sex. HLA class I and class II types, where available, came from metadata supplied by the sample provider rather than from assay-based typing. The paper as a whole reports these results and caveats: How much clinical and demographic metadata was included differed by source and by participant, and the metadata was provided uncurated.

The collaborating institutions used their own protocols to collect whole blood in K2EDTA tubes. Collaborator samples were shipped for TCRbeta analysis as frozen whole blood, isolated PBMCs, or DNA extracted from either sample type. The CDR3, cysteine through phenylalanine, is 20 amino acids long. The entry retains the CDR3 DNA only, 60 bases that are in frame from base 1. From V the trimming removes 0 bases and from J it removes 2 bases, while the gene matches leave 15 bases of the junction unaccounted for. Per the germline V gene (reference sequence), LNHDA is the CDR1 and SQIVND is the CDR2. TCRbeta CDR3 regions were amplified from genomic DNA using the immunoSEQ Assay, a bias-controlled multiplex PCR. On the study's bioinformatics: The number of nucleated cells in each sample was estimated by amplification of reference gene primers within the assay. To quantify the absolute abundance of each unique TCRbeta CDR3 rearrangement, sequence reads were collapsed and filtered. Productive Simpson clonality was computed per sample as the square root of Simpson's diversity index over productive rearrangements. The clones in this table, taken by TCRdb from immuneACCESS, are in-frame only. Not every clone is retained; where verified, under half of the shortfall comes from an unresolved V gene, and the cause of the rest is unknown. V and J calls and clone size come straight from that table; D and trimming were deduced from the DNA. This sample has approximately 230,000 clones in its table, and about 80% of those were observed once. The leading ten clones occupy roughly 10% of the sample.

A note on this clone: Its target antigen remains unknown. No much larger clone exists at a distance of one base, and base qualities are not known.

The sequencing input was peripheral blood. This clonotype originated in a man at least 80 years old with acute or convalescent COVID-19. The chain joins TRBV19 to TRBJ2-2, and TRBD2 aligns with 7 junction nucleotides. In nucleotide form, the sequence is TGTGCCAGTAGTATAGATCCTCGGGGTTGGGGGAGGGTAAACACCGGGGAGCTGTTTTTT. The resulting protein is CASSIDPRGWGRVNTGELFF.